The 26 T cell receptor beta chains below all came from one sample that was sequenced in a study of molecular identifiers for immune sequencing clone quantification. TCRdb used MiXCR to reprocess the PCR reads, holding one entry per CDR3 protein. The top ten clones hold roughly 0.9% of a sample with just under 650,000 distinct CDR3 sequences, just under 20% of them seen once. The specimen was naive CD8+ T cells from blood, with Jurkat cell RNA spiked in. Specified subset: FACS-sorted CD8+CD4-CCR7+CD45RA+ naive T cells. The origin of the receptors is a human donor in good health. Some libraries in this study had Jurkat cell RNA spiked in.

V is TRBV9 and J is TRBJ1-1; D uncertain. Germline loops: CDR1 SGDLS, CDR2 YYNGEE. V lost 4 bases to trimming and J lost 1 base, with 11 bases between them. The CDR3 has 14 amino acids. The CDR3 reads CASSTGRRNTEAFF. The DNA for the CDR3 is TGTGCCAGCAGCACCGGACGGAGGAACACTGAAGCTTTCTTT.

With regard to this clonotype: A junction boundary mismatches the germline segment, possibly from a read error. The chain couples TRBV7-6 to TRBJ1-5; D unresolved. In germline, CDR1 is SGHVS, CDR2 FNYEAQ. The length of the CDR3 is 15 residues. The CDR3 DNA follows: TGTGCCAGCAGCTTAGGAGGGTACAGCAATCGGCCCCAGCATTTT. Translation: CASSLGGYSNRPQHF.

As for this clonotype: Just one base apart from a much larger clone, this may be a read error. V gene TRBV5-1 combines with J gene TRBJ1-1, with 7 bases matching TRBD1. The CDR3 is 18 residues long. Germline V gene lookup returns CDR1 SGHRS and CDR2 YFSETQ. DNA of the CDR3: TGCGCCAGCAGACGCCCGGAGGGAGGGGGCCGAATGAACACTGAAGTTTTCTTT. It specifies CASRRPEGGGRMNTEVFF.

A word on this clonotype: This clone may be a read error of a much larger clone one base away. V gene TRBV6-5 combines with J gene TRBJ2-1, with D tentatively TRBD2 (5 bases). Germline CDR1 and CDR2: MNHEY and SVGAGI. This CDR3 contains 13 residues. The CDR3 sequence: CASYVGGSNEQFF. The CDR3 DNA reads TGTGCGTCATATGTTGGCGGGTCCAATGAGCAGTTCTTC.

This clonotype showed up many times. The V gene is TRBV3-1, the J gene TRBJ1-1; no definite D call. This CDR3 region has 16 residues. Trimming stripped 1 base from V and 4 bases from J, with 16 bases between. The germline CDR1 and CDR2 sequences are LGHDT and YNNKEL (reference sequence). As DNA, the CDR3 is TGTGCCAGCAGCCAAGGGCTTTTTCGGAGGGCCACTGAAGCTTTCTTT. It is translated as CASSQGLFRRATEAFF.

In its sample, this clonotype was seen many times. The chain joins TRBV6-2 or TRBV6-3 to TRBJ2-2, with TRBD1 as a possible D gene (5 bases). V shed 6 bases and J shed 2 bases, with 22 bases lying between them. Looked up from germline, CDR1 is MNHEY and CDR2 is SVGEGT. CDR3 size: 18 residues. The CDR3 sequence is CASRDGGAAFDNTGELFF. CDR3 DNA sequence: TGTGCCAGCAGAGACGGTGGGGCGGCTTTCGATAACACCGGGGAGCTGTTTTTT.

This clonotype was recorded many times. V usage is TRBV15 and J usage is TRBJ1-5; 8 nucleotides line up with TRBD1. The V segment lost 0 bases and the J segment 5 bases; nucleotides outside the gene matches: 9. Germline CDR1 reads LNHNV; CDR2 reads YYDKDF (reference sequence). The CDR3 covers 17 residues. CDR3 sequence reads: CATSRDGGQGAYQPQHF. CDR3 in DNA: TGTGCCACCAGCAGAGATGGGGGGCAGGGGGCGTATCAGCCCCAGCATTTT.

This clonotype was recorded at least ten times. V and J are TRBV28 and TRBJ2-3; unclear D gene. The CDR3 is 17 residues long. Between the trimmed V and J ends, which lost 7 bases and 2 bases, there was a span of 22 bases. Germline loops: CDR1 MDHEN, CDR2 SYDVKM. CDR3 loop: CASIPPPISFHTDTQYF. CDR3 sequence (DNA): TGTGCCAGCATTCCCCCCCCGATTTCGTTCCACACAGATACGCAGTATTTT.

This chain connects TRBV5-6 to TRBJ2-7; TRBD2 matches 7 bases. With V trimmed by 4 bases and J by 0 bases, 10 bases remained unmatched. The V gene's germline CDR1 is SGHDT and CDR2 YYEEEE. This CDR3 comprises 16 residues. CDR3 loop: CASSGTTTLSSYEQYF. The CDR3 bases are TGTGCCAGCAGCGGGACTACGACATTGAGCTCCTACGAGCAGTACTTC.

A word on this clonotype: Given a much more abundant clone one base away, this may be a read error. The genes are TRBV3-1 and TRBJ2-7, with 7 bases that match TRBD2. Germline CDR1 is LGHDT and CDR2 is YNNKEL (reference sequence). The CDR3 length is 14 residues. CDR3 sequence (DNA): TGTGCCAGCAGCCAAGGGGAGGGGTTGTACGAGCTGTACTTC. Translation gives CASSQGEGLYELYF.

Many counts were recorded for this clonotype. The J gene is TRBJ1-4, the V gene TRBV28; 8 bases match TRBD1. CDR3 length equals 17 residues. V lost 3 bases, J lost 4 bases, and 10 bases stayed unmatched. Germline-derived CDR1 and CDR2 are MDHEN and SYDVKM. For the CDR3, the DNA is TGTGCCAGCAGTTTTCGTTTTCAGGGGGCGGATAATGAAAAACTGTTTTTT. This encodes CASSFRFQGADNEKLFF.

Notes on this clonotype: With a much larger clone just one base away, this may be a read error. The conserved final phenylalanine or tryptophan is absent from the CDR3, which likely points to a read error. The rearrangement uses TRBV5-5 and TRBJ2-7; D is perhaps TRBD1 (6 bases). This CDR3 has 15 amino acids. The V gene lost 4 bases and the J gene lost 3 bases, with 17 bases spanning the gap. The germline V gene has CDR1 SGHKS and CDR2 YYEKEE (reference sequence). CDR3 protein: CASSLPGRGDYEQYY. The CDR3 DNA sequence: TGTGCCAGCAGCCTTCCCGGCAGGGGAGACTACGAGCAGTACTAC.

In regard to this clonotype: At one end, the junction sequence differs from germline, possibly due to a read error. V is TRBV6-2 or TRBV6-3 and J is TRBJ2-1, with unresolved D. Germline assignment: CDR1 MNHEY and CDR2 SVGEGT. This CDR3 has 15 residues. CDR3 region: CASSYGPALNNGQFF. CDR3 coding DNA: TGTGCCAGCAGTTACGGGCCGGCCCTCAACAATGGGCAGTTCTTC.

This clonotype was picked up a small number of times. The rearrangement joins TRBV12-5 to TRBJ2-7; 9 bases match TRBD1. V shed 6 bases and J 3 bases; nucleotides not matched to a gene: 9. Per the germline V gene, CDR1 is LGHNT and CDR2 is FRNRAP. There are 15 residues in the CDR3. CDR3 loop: CASGIGQGFSYEQYF. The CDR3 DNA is TGTGCTAGTGGCATAGGACAGGGGTTTAGCTACGAGCAGTACTTC.

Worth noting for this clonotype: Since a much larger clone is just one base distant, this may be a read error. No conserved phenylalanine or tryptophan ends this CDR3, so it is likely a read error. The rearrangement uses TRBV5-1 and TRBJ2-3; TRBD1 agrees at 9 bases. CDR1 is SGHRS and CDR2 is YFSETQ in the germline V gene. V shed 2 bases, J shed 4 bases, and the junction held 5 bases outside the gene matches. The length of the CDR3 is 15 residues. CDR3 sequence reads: CASSFLGQGSDTQYS. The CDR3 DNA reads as TGCGCCAGCAGCTTTCTAGGACAGGGGTCAGATACGCAGTATTCT.

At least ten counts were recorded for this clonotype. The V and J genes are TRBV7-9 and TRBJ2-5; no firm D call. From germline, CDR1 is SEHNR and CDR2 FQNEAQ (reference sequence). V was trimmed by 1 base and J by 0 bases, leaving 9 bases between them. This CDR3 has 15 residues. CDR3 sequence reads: CASSLVQQNQETQYF. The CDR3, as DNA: TGTGCCAGCAGCTTAGTTCAGCAGAACCAAGAGACCCAGTACTTC.

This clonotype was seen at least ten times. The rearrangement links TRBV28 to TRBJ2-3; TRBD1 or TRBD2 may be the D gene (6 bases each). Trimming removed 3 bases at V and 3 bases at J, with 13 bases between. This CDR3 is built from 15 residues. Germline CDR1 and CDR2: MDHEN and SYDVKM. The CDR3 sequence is CASSFTGGGTDTQYF. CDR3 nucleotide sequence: TGTGCCAGCAGTTTTACCGGAGGGGGGACAGATACGCAGTATTTT.

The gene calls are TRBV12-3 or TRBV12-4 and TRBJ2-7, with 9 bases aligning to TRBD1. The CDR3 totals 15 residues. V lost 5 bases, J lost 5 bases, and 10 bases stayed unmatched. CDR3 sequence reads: CASSATQTGGDEQYF. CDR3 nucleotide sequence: TGTGCCAGCAGTGCAACCCAGACAGGGGGGGACGAGCAGTACTTC.

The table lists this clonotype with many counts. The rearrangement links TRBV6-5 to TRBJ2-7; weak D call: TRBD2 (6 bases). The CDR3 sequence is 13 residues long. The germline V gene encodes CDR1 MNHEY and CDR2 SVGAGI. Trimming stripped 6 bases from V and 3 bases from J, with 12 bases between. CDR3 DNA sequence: TGTGCCAGCAGACCCGACGGGGGCTACGAGCAGTACTTC. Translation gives CASRPDGGYEQYF.

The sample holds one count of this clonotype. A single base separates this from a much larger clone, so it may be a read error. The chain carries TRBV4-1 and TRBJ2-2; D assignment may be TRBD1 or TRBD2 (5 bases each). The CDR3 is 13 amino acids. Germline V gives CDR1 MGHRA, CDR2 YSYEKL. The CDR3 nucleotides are TGCGCCAGCAGCGGGACCAACACCGGGGAGCCGTTTTTT. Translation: CASSGTNTGEPFF.

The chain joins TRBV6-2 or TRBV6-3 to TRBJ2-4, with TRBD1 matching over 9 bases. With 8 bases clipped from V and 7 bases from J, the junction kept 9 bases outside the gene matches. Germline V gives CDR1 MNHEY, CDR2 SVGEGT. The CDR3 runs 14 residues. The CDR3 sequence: CASHPGQGMNIQYF. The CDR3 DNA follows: TGTGCCAGCCACCCCGGACAGGGGATGAACATTCAGTACTTC.

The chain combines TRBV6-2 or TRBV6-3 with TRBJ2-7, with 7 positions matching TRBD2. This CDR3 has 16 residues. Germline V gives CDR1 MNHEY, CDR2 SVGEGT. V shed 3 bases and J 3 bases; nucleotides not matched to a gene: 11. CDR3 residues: CASSYLSGALLYEQYF. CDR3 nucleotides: TGTGCCAGCAGTTATCTCAGCGGGGCTCTCCTCTACGAGCAGTACTTC.

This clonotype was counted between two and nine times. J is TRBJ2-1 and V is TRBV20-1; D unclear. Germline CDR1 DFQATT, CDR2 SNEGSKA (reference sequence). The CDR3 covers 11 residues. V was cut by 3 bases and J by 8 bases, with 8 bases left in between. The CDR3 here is CSARVIDEQFF. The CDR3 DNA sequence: TGCAGTGCTAGGGTCATAGATGAGCAGTTCTTC.

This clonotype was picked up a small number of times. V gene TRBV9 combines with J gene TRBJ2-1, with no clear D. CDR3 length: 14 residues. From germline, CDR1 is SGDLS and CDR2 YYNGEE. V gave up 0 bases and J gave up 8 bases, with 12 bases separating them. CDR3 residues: CASSVVASNHEQFF. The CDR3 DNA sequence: TGTGCCAGCAGCGTAGTTGCTAGTAACCATGAGCAGTTCTTC. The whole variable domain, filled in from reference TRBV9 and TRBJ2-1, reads DSGVTQTPKHLITATGQRVTLRCSPRSGDLSVYWYQQSLDQGLQFLIQYYNGEERAKGNILERFSAQQFPDLHSELNLSSLELGDSALYFCASSVVASNHEQFFGPGTRLTVL.

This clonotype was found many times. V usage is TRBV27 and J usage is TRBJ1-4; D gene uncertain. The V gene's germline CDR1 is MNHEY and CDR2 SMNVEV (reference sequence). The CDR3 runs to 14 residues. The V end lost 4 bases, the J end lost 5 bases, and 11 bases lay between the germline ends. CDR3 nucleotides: TGTGCCAGCAGTTGGGCCGCCGCAAATGAAAAACTGTTTTTT. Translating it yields CASSWAAANEKLFF.

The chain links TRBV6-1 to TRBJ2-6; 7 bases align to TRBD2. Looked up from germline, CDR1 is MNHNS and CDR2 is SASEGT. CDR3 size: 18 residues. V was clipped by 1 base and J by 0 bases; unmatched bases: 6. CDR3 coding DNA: TGTGCCAGCAGTGAAGTGGGAGGGTCCCACTCTGGGGCCAACGTCCTGACTTTC. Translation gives CASSEVGGSHSGANVLTF.